Below are 8 T cell receptor beta chains sequenced from a single sample in a study of read filtering for tumor transcriptome and immune sequencing. From 350 to 500 ng of RNA, a library with molecular barcoded alpha/delta and beta/gamma adaptors was made. Each CDR3 protein gets one entry after TCRdb re-called the reads with MiXCR. Among 85,000 or so distinct CDR3 sequences listed, around an eighth were seen once. Sequenced: a population of CD138-negative cells sorted from bone marrow. The receptors here all came from a donor aged 40 or over with multiple myeloma.

This clonotype was recorded at least ten times. The chain carries TRBV4-2 and TRBJ2-3, with 8 bases that match TRBD1. The CDR3 totals 19 residues. CDR1 is LGHNA, CDR2 YNFKEQ, per germline. Trimming took 4 bases from V and 2 from J; bases not matched to a gene: 17. CDR3 region: CASSLSPGQVPGNTDTQYF. Here the CDR3 DNA reads TGTGCCAGCAGCCTCTCCCCGGGACAGGTCCCAGGGAACACAGATACGCAGTATTTT.

This clonotype appeared a few times. The chain has TRBV5-6 and TRBJ1-1; D may be TRBD1 (6 bases). Trimming removed 1 base at V and 7 bases at J, with 20 bases between. The CDR3 spans 16 residues. Germline CDR1 is SGHDT and CDR2 is YYEEEE. The CDR3 protein is CASSLIGTTYYREAFF. Here the CDR3 DNA reads TGTGCCAGCAGCTTGATCGGGACAACCTATTATCGTGAAGCTTTCTTT. Based on the CDR3 plus reference TRBV5-6 and TRBJ1-1, the full variable domain is DAGVTQSPTHLIKTRGQQVTLRCSPKSGHDTVSWYQQALGQGPQFIFQYYEEEERQRGNFPDRFSGHQFPNYSSELNVNALLLGDSALYLCASSLIGTTYYREAFFGQGTRLTVV.

This clonotype was recorded at least ten times. The chain couples TRBV7-9 to TRBJ2-1; D remains unclear. The germline V gene encodes CDR1 SEHNR and CDR2 FQNEAQ (reference sequence). The V end lost 4 bases, the J end lost 0 bases, and 10 bases lay between the germline ends. The CDR3 sequence is 15 residues long. The CDR3 is CASSYMTDSYNEQFF. The CDR3 DNA reads as TGTGCCAGCAGCTACATGACTGACTCCTACAATGAGCAGTTCTTC.

The table lists this clonotype with a few counts. The V call is TRBV21-1, the J call TRBJ2-3; the table's D call, TRBD2, has no DNA check behind it. TRBV21-1 is listed as a pseudogene. This CDR3 region has 12 residues. CDR3 protein: CASSREGDTQYF. In DNA form, the CDR3 reads TGTGCCAGCAGCAGAGAGGGAGATACGCAGTATTTT.

This clonotype was seen at least ten times. The chain employs TRBV5-1 and TRBJ2-1; D gene ambiguous. The CDR3 spans 13 residues. V lost 3 bases, J lost 8 bases, and 12 bases lay in between. Germline-derived CDR1 and CDR2 are SGHRS and YFSETQ. The CDR3 coding sequence is TGCGCCAGCAGCTCGGACCATTACGATGAGCAGTTCTTC. The encoded protein is CASSSDHYDEQFF.

In this sample, this clonotype turned up many times. The CDR3 sequence is CASSENGGQGNTEAFF. CDR3 DNA sequence: TGTGCCAGCAGTGAAAACGGTGGACAGGGGAACACTGAAGCTTTCTTT. The rearrangement links TRBV25-1 to TRBJ1-1; 8 positions agree with TRBD1. CDR1 is MGHDK, CDR2 SYGVNS, per germline. V lost 2 bases to trimming and J lost 1 base; unmatched junction nucleotides: 6. The CDR3 has 16 amino acids. The full variable domain, in which reference TRBV25-1 and TRBJ1-1 provide the parts outside the CDR3, is EADIYQTPRYLVIGTGKKITLECSQTMGHDKMYWYQQDPGMELHLIHYSYGVNSTEKGDLSSESTVSRIRTEHFPLTLESARPSHTSQYLCASSENGGQGNTEAFFGQGTRLTVV.

In its sample, this clonotype was seen many times. The chain joins TRBV29-1 to TRBJ2-4; the match to TRBD1 covers 11 bases. The CDR3 has 13 amino acids. V lost 4 bases to trimming and J lost 8 bases; unmatched junction nucleotides: 4. Germline-derived CDR1 and CDR2 are SQVTM and ANQGSEA. The CDR3 coding sequence is TGCAGCGTTGCGGGACAGGGGGTTGACATTCAGTACTTC. This sequence encodes CSVAGQGVDIQYF.

This clonotype came up many times. The chain is built from TRBV4-1 and TRBJ1-1, with 7 bases aligning to TRBD1. In germline, CDR1 is MGHRA, CDR2 YSYEKL. The length of the CDR3 is 15 residues. V shed 4 bases, J shed 2 bases, and the junction held 7 bases outside the gene matches. For the CDR3, the DNA is TGCGCCAGCAGCCGGACGACAGGGCCCAACACTGAAGCTTTCTTT. Residues: CASSRTTGPNTEAFF.